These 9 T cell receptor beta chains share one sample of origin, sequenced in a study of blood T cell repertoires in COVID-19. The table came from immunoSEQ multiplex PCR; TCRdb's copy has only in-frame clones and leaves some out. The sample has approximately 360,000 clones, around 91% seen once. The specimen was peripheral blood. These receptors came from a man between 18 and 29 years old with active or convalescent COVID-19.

CDR3 sequence: CSAREDWGYTF. The CDR3 nucleotides read TGCAGTGCTAGAGAGGACTGGGGCTACACCTTC. The chain is built from TRBV20-1 and TRBJ1-2; no reliable D call. The CDR3 contains 11 residues. The germline V gene has CDR1 DFQATT and CDR2 SNEGSKA (reference sequence). Trimming removed 0 bases from V and 8 bases from J, with 7 bases in between.

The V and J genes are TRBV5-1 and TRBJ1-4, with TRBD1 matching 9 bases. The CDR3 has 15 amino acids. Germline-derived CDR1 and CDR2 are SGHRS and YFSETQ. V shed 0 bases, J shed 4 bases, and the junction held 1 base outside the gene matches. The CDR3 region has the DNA TGCGCCAGCAGCTTGGGACAGGGGGGTAATGAAAAACTGTTTTTT. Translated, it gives CASSLGQGGNEKLFF.

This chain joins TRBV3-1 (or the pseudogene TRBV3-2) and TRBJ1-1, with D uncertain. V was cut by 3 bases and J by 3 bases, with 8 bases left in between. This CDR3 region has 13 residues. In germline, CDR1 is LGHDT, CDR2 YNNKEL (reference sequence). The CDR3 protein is CASSQYQDTEAFF. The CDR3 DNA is TGTGCCAGCAGCCAGTACCAGGACACTGAAGCTTTCTTT.

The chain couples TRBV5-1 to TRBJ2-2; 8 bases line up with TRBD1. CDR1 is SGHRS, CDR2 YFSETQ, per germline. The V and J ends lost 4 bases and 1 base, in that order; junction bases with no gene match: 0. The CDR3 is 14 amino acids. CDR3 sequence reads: CASSGTGNTGELFF. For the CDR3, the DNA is TGCGCCAGCAGCGGGACAGGGAACACCGGGGAGCTGTTTTTT.

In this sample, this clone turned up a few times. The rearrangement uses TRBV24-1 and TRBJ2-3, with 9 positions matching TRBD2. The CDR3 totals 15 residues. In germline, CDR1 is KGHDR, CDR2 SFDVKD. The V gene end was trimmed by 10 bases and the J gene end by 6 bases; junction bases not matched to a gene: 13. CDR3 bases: TGTGCCACACAGGGGACTAGCCCCCCGGGGGATACGCAGTATTTT. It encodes CATQGTSPPGDTQYF.

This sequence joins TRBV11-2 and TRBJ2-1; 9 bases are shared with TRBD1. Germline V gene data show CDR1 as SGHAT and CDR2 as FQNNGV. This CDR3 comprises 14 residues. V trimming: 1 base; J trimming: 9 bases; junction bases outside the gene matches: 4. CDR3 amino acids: CASSLAGTGFEQFF. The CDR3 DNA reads TGTGCCAGCAGCTTAGCGGGGACAGGGTTTGAGCAGTTCTTC.

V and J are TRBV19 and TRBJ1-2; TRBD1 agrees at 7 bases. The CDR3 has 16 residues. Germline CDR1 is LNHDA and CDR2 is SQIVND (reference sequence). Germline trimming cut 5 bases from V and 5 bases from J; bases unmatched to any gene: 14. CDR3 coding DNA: TGTGCCAGTAGTCCTTTACAGGGGAGCTTGACGTATGGCTACACCTTC. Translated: CASSPLQGSLTYGYTF.

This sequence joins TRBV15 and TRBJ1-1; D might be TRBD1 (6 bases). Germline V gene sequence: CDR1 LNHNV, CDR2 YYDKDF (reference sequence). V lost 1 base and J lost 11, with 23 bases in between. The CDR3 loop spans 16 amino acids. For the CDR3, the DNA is TGTGCCACCAGCAGAGGGGCACTCAGGGGTGGCTTAGGGGCTTTCTTT. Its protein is CATSRGALRGGLGAFF.

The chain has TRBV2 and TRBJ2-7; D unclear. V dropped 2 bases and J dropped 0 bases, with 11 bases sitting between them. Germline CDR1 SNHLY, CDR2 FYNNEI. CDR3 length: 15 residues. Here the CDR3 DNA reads TGTGCCAGCAGTGAATATCCAGAAGTCTCCTACGAGCAGTACTTC. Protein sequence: CASSEYPEVSYEQYF.